This TCR beta chain was retrieved from a study of blood T cells in healthy people across ages. Each sample used at least 6 million PBMCs. V shed 2 bases and J shed 12 bases, with 14 bases lying between them. This CDR3 is 14 amino acids long. Notes on this clonotype: Its antigen is not identified.

Sample-barcoded 5' priming and a J-beta primer mix drove a second PCR of about 6 to 12 cycles. Each cDNA molecule was tagged by a template-switch adaptor that had 12 random nucleotides. Each CDR3 protein gets one entry after TCRdb re-called the 5' RACE reads with MiXCR. The data contain roughly 700,000 distinct CDR3 sequences, more than 20% of them singletons. Study observations and caveats: The study found more naive CD4+ cells and higher diversity in long-lived than aged donors.

The same sample was also studied in work on T cells of mothers and their children. From that study: No clones detected were persistent microchimeric T cell clones.

The specimen sequenced was blood. This receptor was identified in a boy aged 5-17 years in good health. The chain has TRBV12-3 or TRBV12-4 and TRBJ1-6; possibly TRBD1 for D (5 bases). The CDR3 sequence is CASSLYGGKGPLHF. The CDR3, as DNA: TGTGCCAGCAGTTTATATGGGGGGAAAGGACCCCTCCACTTT.